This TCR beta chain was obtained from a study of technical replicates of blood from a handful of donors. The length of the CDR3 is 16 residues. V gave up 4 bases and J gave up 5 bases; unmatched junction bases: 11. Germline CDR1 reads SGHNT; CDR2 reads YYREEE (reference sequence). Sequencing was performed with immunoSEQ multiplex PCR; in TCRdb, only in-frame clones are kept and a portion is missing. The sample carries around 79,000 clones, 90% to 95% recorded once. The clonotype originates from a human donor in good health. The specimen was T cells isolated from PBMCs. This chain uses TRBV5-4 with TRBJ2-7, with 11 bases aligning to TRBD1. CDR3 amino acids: CASSPQNGQGADEQYF. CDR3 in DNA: TGTGCCAGCAGCCCGCAAAACGGACAGGGGGCAGACGAGCAGTACTTC. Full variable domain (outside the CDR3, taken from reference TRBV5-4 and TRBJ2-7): ETGVTQSPTHLIKTRGQQVTLRCSSQSGHNTVSWYQQALGQGPQFIFQYYREEENGRGNFPPRFSGLQFPNYSSELNVNALELDDSALYLCASSPQNGQGADEQYFGPGTRLTVT.